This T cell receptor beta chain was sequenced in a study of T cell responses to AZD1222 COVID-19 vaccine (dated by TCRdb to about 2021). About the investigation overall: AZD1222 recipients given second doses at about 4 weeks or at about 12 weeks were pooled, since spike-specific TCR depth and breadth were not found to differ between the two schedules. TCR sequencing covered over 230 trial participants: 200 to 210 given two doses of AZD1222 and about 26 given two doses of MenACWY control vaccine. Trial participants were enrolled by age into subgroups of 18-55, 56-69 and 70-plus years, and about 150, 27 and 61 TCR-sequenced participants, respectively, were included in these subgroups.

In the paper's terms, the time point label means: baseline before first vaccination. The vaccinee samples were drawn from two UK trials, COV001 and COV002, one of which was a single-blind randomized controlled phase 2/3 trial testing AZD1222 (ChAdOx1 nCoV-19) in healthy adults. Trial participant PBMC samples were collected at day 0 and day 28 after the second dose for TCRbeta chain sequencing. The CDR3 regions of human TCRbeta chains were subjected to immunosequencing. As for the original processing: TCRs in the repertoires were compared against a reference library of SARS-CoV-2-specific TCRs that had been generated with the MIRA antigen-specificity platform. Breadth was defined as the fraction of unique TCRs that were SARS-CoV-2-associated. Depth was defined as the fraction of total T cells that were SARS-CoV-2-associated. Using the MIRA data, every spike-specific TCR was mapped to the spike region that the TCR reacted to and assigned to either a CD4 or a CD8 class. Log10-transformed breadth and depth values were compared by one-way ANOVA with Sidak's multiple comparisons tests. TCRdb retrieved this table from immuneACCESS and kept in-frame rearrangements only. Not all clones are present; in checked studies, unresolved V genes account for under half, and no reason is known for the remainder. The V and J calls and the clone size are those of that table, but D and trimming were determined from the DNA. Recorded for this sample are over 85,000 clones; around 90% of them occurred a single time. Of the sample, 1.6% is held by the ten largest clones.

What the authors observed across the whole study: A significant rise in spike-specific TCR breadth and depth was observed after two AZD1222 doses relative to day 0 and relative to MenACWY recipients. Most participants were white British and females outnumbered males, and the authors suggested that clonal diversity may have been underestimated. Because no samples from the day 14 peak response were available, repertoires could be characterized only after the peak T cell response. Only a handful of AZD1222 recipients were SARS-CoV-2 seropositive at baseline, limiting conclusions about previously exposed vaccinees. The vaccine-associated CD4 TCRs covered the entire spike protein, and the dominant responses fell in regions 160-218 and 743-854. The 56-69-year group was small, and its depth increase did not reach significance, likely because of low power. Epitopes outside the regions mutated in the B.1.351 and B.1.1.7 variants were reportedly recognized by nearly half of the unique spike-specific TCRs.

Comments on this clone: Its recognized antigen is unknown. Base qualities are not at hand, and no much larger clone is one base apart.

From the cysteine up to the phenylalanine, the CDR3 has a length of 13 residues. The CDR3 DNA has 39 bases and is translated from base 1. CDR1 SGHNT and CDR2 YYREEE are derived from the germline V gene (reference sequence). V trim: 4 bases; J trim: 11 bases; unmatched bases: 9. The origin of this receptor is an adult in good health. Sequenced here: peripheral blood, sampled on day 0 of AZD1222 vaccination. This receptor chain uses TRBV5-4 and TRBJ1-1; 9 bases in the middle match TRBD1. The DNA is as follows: TGTGCCAGCAGCCTCCCGGGACAGGGAGTGGCTTTCTTT. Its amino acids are CASSLPGQGVAFF.